The present T cell receptor beta chain was sequenced within a study of T-cell reconstitution after alpha-beta-depleted transplantation in children. V lost 5 bases and J 0 bases, leaving 14 bases between the germline ends. The CDR3 contains 16 residues. Preparation of the TCRbeta library involved a method that used unique molecular identifiers. TCRdb redid the calling of the PCR reads with MiXCR, one entry per CDR3 protein. The table records hundreds of thousands of distinct CDR3 sequences, about 9.5% of them present only once. A few counts support this clonotype. This TCR came from a human donor who donated a stem cell graft to a child with acute lymphoblastic leukemia. V usage is TRBV12-3 or TRBV12-4 and J usage is TRBJ1-3; no clear D gene. Specimen: PBMCs from the stem cell graft donor, collected from the stem cell graft. CDR3 amino acids: CASSPVTEFSGNTIYF. The CDR3, as DNA: TGTGCCAGCAGTCCAGTGACTGAATTCTCTGGAAACACCATATATTTT.